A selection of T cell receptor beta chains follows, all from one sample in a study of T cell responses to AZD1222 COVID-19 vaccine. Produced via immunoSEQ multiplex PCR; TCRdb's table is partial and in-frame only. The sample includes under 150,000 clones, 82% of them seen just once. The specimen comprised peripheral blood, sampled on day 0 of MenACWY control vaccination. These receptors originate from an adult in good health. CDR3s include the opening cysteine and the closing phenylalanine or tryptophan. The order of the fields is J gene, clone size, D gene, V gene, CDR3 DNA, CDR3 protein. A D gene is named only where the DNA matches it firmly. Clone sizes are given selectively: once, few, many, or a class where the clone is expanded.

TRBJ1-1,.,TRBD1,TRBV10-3,TGTGCCATCAGTGAGTCACAGGGGGCTCTGATGGGTGAAGCTTTCTTT,CAISESQGALMGEAFF
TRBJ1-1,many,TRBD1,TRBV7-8,TGTGCCAGCAGCTTCGAACAGGGGGGTGCCACTGAAGCTTTCTTT,CASSFEQGGATEAFF
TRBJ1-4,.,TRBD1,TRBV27,TGTGCCAGCAAATACAGGGGAGTGAATCAGCTGACTAATGAAAAACTGTTTTTT,CASKYRGVNQLTNEKLFF
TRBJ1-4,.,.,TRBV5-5,TGTGCCAGCAGCCGGACAGCGTCTAATGAAAAACTGTTTTTT,CASSRTASNEKLFF
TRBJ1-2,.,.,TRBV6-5,TGTGCCAGCAGTTACGCGACAGGTCCTTATGGCTACACCTTC,CASSYATGPYGYTF
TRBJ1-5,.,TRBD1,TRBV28,TGTGCCAGCACCCGGACAGGGGAAGGCAATCAGCCCCAGCATTTT,CASTRTGEGNQPQHF
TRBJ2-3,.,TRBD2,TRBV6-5,TGTGCCAGCGGGTCGGGGGGGATGGATACGCAGTATTTT,CASGSGGMDTQYF
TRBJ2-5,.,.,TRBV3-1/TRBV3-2,TGTGCCAGCAGCCTCAGGGGACAAGAGACCCAGTACTTC,CASSLRGQETQYF
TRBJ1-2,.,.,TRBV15,TGTGCCACCAGCAGAGAGAATAGGGAGGACTATGGCTACACCTTC,CATSRENREDYGYTF
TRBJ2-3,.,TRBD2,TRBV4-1,TGCGCCAGCAGCCAAGAAGTTTCGACTAGCGGGGATACGCAGTATTTT,CASSQEVSTSGDTQYF
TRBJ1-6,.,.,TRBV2,TGTGCCAGCAGTGAATCCGGACACGGTCGTTCACCCCTCCACTTT,CASSESGHGRSPLHF
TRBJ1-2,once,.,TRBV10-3,TGTGCCATCAGTGAGTCGATGCGGGGAGCAAGTGGCTACACCTTC,CAISESMRGASGYTF
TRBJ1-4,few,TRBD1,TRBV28,TGTGCCAGCAGCTTCACAGGGGGGGAAAAACTGTTTTTT,CASSFTGGEKLFF